The 6 T cell receptor beta chains listed next were all sequenced from one sample in a study of blood T cell repertoires in COVID-19 (dated by TCRdb to the early 2020s). The library came from the immunoSEQ multiplex PCR assay. TCRdb took over this immuneACCESS table, retaining in-frame rearrangements with V and J assigned. Such tables are incomplete; in checked studies, under half of the missing clones stem from an unresolved V gene, and the remainder is unexplained. Across this sample there are 30,000 to 40,000 clones, with 80% seen only once. The top ten hold under 35% of the sample. Sequencing was done on a sample of peripheral blood. Receptor source: an elderly man with acute or convalescent COVID-19.

V gene TRBV18 combines with J gene TRBJ1-1; a weak D match, TRBD1 (5 bases). Trimming took off 5 bases at V and 5 bases at J, with 12 bases between the two ends. There are 13 residues in the CDR3. The V gene's germline CDR1 is KGHSH and CDR2 LQKENI. In DNA, the CDR3 is TGTGCCAGCTCAGTAAGGGGCAGGACTGAAGCTTTCTTT. Translated, it gives CASSVRGRTEAFF.

A single count supports this clone. This sequence joins TRBV7-2 and TRBJ1-5; D is perhaps TRBD1 (6 bases). The CDR3 runs 18 residues. Per germline, CDR1 SGHTA and CDR2 FQGNSA. Deletions cut 3 bases from V and 4 bases from J, with 22 bases between. CDR3 residues: CASSFTGTPGKLNQPQHF. The DNA of the CDR3 is TGTGCCAGCAGCTTTACCGGGACACCGGGGAAGCTTAATCAGCCCCAGCATTTT.

The J gene is TRBJ1-3, the V gene TRBV19; possibly TRBD1 for D (6 bases). Trimming left V 7 bases short and J 3 bases short, with 16 bases between. Germline CDR1 reads LNHDA; CDR2 reads SQIVND (reference sequence). This CDR3 spans 15 amino acids. CDR3 bases: TGTGCCAGTACCCCAACAGGGCGCCTTGGAAACACCATATATTTT. Translation gives CASTPTGRLGNTIYF.

The chain combines TRBV6-1 with TRBJ1-6, with TRBD1 matching 9 bases. This CDR3 spans 16 amino acids. From germline, CDR1 is MNHNS and CDR2 SASEGT. After removal of 3 bases from V and 7 bases from J, the junction contained 7 bases not matched to a gene. In nucleotides, the CDR3 is TGTGCCAGCAGTGAGGGACAGGGTTGGGGCAATTCACCCCTCCACTTT. Its protein product is CASSEGQGWGNSPLHF.

The CDR3 protein is CASSIQVVRPSGANVLTF. As DNA, the CDR3 is TGTGCCAGTAGTATACAGGTGGTTAGGCCCTCTGGGGCCAACGTCCTGACTTTC. This chain joins TRBV19 and TRBJ2-6; D is undetermined. Germline CDR1 is LNHDA and CDR2 is SQIVND (reference sequence). The CDR3 has 18 residues. V was clipped by 2 bases and J by 0 bases, with 14 bases between them.

The V call is TRBV7-3, the J call TRBJ2-3, with 9 nucleotides matching TRBD1. Germline lookup yields CDR1 SGHTA and CDR2 FQGTGA. CDR3 length: 14 amino acids. V was clipped by 4 bases and J by 7 bases; unmatched bases: 6. CDR3 sequence reads: CASSSVGQGNTQYF. CDR3 in DNA: TGTGCCAGCAGCTCCGTCGGACAGGGGAATACGCAGTATTTT.